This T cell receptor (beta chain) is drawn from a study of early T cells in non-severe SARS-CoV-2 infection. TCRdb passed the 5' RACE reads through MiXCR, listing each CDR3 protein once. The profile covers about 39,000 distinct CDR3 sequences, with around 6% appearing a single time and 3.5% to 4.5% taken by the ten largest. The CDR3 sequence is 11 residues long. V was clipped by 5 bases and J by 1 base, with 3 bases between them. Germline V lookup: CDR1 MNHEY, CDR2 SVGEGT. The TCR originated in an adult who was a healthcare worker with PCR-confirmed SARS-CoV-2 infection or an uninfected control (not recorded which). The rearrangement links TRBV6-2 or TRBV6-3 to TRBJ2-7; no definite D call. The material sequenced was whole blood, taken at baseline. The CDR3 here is CASSESYEQYF. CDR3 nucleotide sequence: TGTGCCAGCAGTGAGTCCTACGAGCAGTACTTC.